Here is one TCR beta chain with its context. This record comes from a study of long-term antiretroviral therapy in people with HIV. They ran version v3.0 of the immunoSEQ assay at survey level. The method was immunoSEQ multiplex PCR; TCRdb's version includes in-frame clones alone and lacks a portion of them. This sample carries 45,000 or so clones, about 95% of them seen once, and the ten largest clones take approximately 2%. Per the germline V gene, CDR1 is LGHNA and CDR2 is YNFKEQ. Trimming took off 0 bases at V and 4 bases at J, with 19 bases between the two ends. This CDR3 has 18 residues. No donor had fewer than one pre-ART PBMC sample or fewer than two post-ART PBMC samples.

The chain has TRBV4-2 and TRBJ1-3, with D possibly matching TRBD1 (5 bases). Sequenced material: unsorted PBMCs, taken just over 9 years after starting antiretroviral therapy. The clonotype comes from a man aged 25-45 years with HIV. CDR3 nucleotides: TGTGCCAGCAGCCAAGATGGGACGGGGGTAATGGGAGGAAACACCATATATTTT. This gives the protein CASSQDGTGVMGGNTIYF.